This record looks at one T cell receptor (beta chain) sequence and its context. V shed 4 bases and J 0 bases; nucleotides not matched to a gene: 5. The CDR3 is made up of 15 amino acids. This entry belongs to a study of blood T cell repertoires in COVID-19. On the study more broadly: Specimens from acute and convalescent COVID-19 originated in the United States, Italy and Spain.

In the original workflow: Nucleated cell counts were estimated from reference gene primer amplification. Some clones are missing from TCRdb's copy, which holds only in-frame ones; the method was immunoSEQ multiplex PCR. That table supplies the V and J calls and clone size; D and trimming were determined from the DNA. The sample lists 90,000 to 110,000 clones; about 76% were seen once. Sequences were obtained from peripheral blood. The clonotype originates from a woman in her seventies with acute or convalescent COVID-19. The chain employs TRBV23-1 and TRBJ1-1; 7 bases agree with TRBD1. TRBV23-1 is treated as an ORF (open reading frame) with a function not yet certain. The CDR3 DNA reads as TGCGCCAGCAGTCGCGGGACAGATATGAACACTGAAGCTTTCTTT. As protein: CASSRGTDMNTEAFF.